What follows is one T cell receptor beta chain and its context. Its antigen remains unknown. These data come from a study of T cell responses to AZD1222 COVID-19 vaccine. The study, taken as a whole, reports: The donors showed a predominance of white British ancestry and of females, with possible underestimation of clonal diversity. Close to half of all spike-specific TCRs reportedly target regions of the variants that are unmutated.

Sequencing used immunoSEQ multiplex PCR; TCRdb keeps in-frame clones, though not all of them. The sample contains 150,000 to 200,000 clones, around 90% of which appear only once. V lost 1 base and J 4 bases, leaving 7 bases between the germline ends. The CDR3 runs to 13 residues. The V gene's germline CDR1 is LGHDT and CDR2 YNNKEL (reference sequence). This sequence joins TRBV3-1 (or the pseudogene TRBV3-2) and TRBJ2-5; D assignment may be TRBD1 or TRBD2 (5 bases each). This TCR was sampled from an adult who received the AZD1222 COVID-19 vaccine. This sample comprised peripheral blood, obtained 28 days after the second AZD1222 dose. CDR3: CASSQGGRETQYF. DNA for the CDR3: TGTGCCAGCAGCCAAGGGGGGAGAGAGACCCAGTACTTC.